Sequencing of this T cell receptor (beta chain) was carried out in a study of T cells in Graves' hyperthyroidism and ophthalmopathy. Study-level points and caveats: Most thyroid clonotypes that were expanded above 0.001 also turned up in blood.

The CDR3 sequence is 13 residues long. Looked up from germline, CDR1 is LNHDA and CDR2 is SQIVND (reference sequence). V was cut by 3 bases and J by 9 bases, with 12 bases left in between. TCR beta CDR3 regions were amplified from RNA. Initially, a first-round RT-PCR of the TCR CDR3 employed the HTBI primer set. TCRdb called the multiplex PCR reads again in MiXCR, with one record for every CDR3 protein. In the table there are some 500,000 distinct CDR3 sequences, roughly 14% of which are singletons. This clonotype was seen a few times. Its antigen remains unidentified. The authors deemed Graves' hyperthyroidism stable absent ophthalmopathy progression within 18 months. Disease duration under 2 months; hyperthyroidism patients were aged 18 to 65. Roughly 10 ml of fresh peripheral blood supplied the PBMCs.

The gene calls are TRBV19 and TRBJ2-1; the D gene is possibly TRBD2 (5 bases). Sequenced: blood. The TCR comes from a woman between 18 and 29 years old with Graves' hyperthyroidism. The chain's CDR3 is CASSIPLASEQFF. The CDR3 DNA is TGTGCCAGTAGTATCCCTCTAGCATCTGAGCAGTTCTTC.